The rows below give T cell receptor beta chains drawn from one sample of a study of radiation and T cells in renal cell carcinoma. Sequencing was performed with immunoSEQ multiplex PCR; in TCRdb, only in-frame clones are kept and a portion is missing. The sample has over 90,000 clones; around 83% are singletons. Sequencing was performed on blood, taken from a patient whose treatment included radiotherapy and nephrectomy. The receptors originated from a man between 60 and 75 years old with renal cell carcinoma. CDR3s include the opening cysteine and the closing phenylalanine or tryptophan. Fields, in order: D gene, CDR3 length, J gene, V gene, clone size, CDR3 DNA, CDR3 protein. A D gene is named only where the DNA matches it firmly. A clone size is listed for some rows: how often the clone was seen (once, few, many), or a class if it is expanded.

d_call: -; cdr3_length: 15; j_call: TRBJ1-5; v_call: TRBV7-2; clone_size: -; cdr3_nt: TGTGCCAGCCGGCAGGAAGGTTTGGGGAATCAGCCCCAGCATTTT; cdr3_aa: CASRQEGLGNQPQHF
d_call: -; cdr3_length: 14; j_call: TRBJ2-1; v_call: TRBV28; clone_size: -; cdr3_nt: TGTGCCAGCAGTTTTAGCGGAGGGTACAATGAGCAGTTCTTC; cdr3_aa: CASSFSGGYNEQFF
d_call: TRBD1; cdr3_length: 16; j_call: TRBJ2-7; v_call: TRBV7-2; clone_size: -; cdr3_nt: TGTGCCAGCAGCTCGTCATCCCAGGGGGCAATCTACGAGCAGTACTTC; cdr3_aa: CASSSSSQGAIYEQYF
d_call: -; cdr3_length: 15; j_call: TRBJ1-4; v_call: TRBV4-2; clone_size: -; cdr3_nt: TGTGCCAGCAGCCAGCACAGAGGCCTTAATGAAAAACTGTTTTTT; cdr3_aa: CASSQHRGLNEKLFF
d_call: -; cdr3_length: 11; j_call: TRBJ1-2; v_call: TRBV7-9; clone_size: -; cdr3_nt: TGTGCCAGCGGAGGGGACCGTGGCTACACCTTC; cdr3_aa: CASGGDRGYTF
d_call: -; cdr3_length: 14; j_call: TRBJ2-5; v_call: TRBV27; clone_size: -; cdr3_nt: TGTGCCAGCGGGCCGAGGAGCCGTCAAGAGACCCAGTACTTC; cdr3_aa: CASGPRSRQETQYF
d_call: -; cdr3_length: 16; j_call: TRBJ1-5; v_call: TRBV18; clone_size: -; cdr3_nt: TGTGCCAGCTCACCACGGAGCGAGGGTCGCAATCAGCCCCAGCATTTT; cdr3_aa: CASSPRSEGRNQPQHF
d_call: TRBD2; cdr3_length: 20; j_call: TRBJ2-3; v_call: TRBV6-1; clone_size: -; cdr3_nt: TGTGCCAGCAGTGAATTCGGGTGGTCTAGCGGGAGGGCCGGGTCAGATACGCAGTATTTT; cdr3_aa: CASSEFGWSSGRAGSDTQYF
d_call: -; cdr3_length: 15; j_call: TRBJ2-7; v_call: TRBV9; clone_size: once; cdr3_nt: TGTGCCAGCAGCGTAGCAGCGGAGCCCCCCTACGAGCAGTACTTC; cdr3_aa: CASSVAAEPPYEQYF
d_call: -; cdr3_length: 15; j_call: TRBJ2-7; v_call: TRBV5-1; clone_size: -; cdr3_nt: TGCGCCAGCAGCTTGAGCTCAGGGAGCCCCTACGAGCAGTACTTC; cdr3_aa: CASSLSSGSPYEQYF
d_call: -; cdr3_length: 14; j_call: TRBJ2-3; v_call: TRBV5-5; clone_size: -; cdr3_nt: TGTGCCAGCAGCTTGGGGGCCGGTACGGATACGCAGTATTTT; cdr3_aa: CASSLGAGTDTQYF
d_call: -; cdr3_length: 14; j_call: TRBJ1-2; v_call: TRBV10-3; clone_size: -; cdr3_nt: TGTGCCATCAGTGACAGCGGGGCTAACTATGGCTACACCTTC; cdr3_aa: CAISDSGANYGYTF
d_call: -; cdr3_length: 14; j_call: TRBJ1-4; v_call: TRBV30; clone_size: -; cdr3_nt: TGTGCCTGGAGTGTACGGGGGCGCGATGAAAAACTGTTTTTT; cdr3_aa: CAWSVRGRDEKLFF
d_call: -; cdr3_length: 17; j_call: TRBJ1-2; v_call: TRBV2; clone_size: -; cdr3_nt: TGTGCCAGCAGTGTCCTAAGAGTCGCGAACCTTAACTATGGCTACACCTTC; cdr3_aa: CASSVLRVANLNYGYTF
d_call: -; cdr3_length: 17; j_call: TRBJ2-4; v_call: TRBV19; clone_size: -; cdr3_nt: TGTGCCAGTAGTACCCACAGGGTCGGGGCCCCCCCGGACATTCAGTACTTC; cdr3_aa: CASSTHRVGAPPDIQYF
d_call: -; cdr3_length: 16; j_call: TRBJ2-2; v_call: TRBV5-1; clone_size: -; cdr3_nt: TGCGCCAGCAGCTTGGCCGTCGGGGTTAACACCGGGGAGCTGTTTTTT; cdr3_aa: CASSLAVGVNTGELFF
d_call: -; cdr3_length: 15; j_call: TRBJ2-7; v_call: TRBV28; clone_size: -; cdr3_nt: TGTGCCAGCAGTCCCGACTATGCCCAGACCTACGAGCAGTACTTC; cdr3_aa: CASSPDYAQTYEQYF
d_call: TRBD1; cdr3_length: 16; j_call: TRBJ1-4; v_call: TRBV18; clone_size: -; cdr3_nt: TGTGCCAGCTCACCCAATACGGACAGGGGTAATGAAAAACTGTTTTTT; cdr3_aa: CASSPNTDRGNEKLFF
d_call: -; cdr3_length: 17; j_call: TRBJ2-2; v_call: TRBV7-2; clone_size: once; cdr3_nt: TGTGCCAGCAGACCCGGGACATCAGGATGGGGCACCGGGGAGCTGTTTTTT; cdr3_aa: CASRPGTSGWGTGELFF
d_call: TRBD1; cdr3_length: 15; j_call: TRBJ2-2; v_call: TRBV13; clone_size: -; cdr3_nt: TGTGCCAGCAGCCTTAGGACAGGGGCCACCGGGGAGCTGTTTTTT; cdr3_aa: CASSLRTGATGELFF
d_call: TRBD1; cdr3_length: 15; j_call: TRBJ2-7; v_call: TRBV11-2; clone_size: -; cdr3_nt: TGTGCCAGCAGCTTAGAATCCGGGACAGGGTTCGAGCAGTACTTC; cdr3_aa: CASSLESGTGFEQYF
d_call: -; cdr3_length: 15; j_call: TRBJ2-3; v_call: TRBV30; clone_size: -; cdr3_nt: TGTGCCTGGAGTGTACTACAGGGATTTGCAGATACGCAGTATTTT; cdr3_aa: CAWSVLQGFADTQYF
d_call: TRBD1; cdr3_length: 15; j_call: TRBJ1-1; v_call: TRBV6-5; clone_size: few; cdr3_nt: TGTGCCAGTAAACGGGACAGGGGCCAGAACACTGAAGCTTTCTTT; cdr3_aa: CASKRDRGQNTEAFF
d_call: -; cdr3_length: 12; j_call: TRBJ2-3; v_call: TRBV9; clone_size: -; cdr3_nt: TGTGCCAGCAGCGTCGGGGGAGATACGCAGTATTTT; cdr3_aa: CASSVGGDTQYF
d_call: -; cdr3_length: 19; j_call: TRBJ2-7; v_call: TRBV27; clone_size: -; cdr3_nt: TGTGCCAGCAGTTTGTGGGCCTCGGCCACGGAGGGTCTAGCCTACGAGCAGTACTTC; cdr3_aa: CASSLWASATEGLAYEQYF
d_call: TRBD2; cdr3_length: 16; j_call: TRBJ2-1; v_call: TRBV19; clone_size: once; cdr3_nt: TGTGCCAGTAGTATGAGAGAAGCGGGAGGGCGAGGTGAGCAGTTCTTC; cdr3_aa: CASSMREAGGRGEQFF
d_call: TRBD2; cdr3_length: 15; j_call: TRBJ2-7; v_call: TRBV15; clone_size: -; cdr3_nt: TGTGCCACCAGCAGAGATAGGGGGACTAGCAACGAGCAGTACTTC; cdr3_aa: CATSRDRGTSNEQYF
d_call: TRBD2; cdr3_length: 15; j_call: TRBJ2-7; v_call: TRBV4-3; clone_size: -; cdr3_nt: TGCGCCAGCAGCCAAGGACTAGCGGGGGCCTACGAGCAGTACTTC; cdr3_aa: CASSQGLAGAYEQYF
d_call: -; cdr3_length: 16; j_call: TRBJ2-3; v_call: TRBV7-2; clone_size: -; cdr3_nt: TGTGCCAGCAGCTTACGGGGGCTAGCGGCTACAGATACGCAGTATTTT; cdr3_aa: CASSLRGLAATDTQYF
d_call: -; cdr3_length: 13; j_call: TRBJ1-5; v_call: TRBV7-3; clone_size: -; cdr3_nt: TGTGCCAGCAGCTCGAGGGGGGGTCAGCCCCAGCATTTT; cdr3_aa: CASSSRGGQPQHF
d_call: -; cdr3_length: 18; j_call: TRBJ1-5; v_call: TRBV21-1; clone_size: -; cdr3_nt: TGTGCCAGCAGCAAACCCAAATTCGACATTTTTAGCAATCAGCCCCAGCATTTT; cdr3_aa: CASSKPKFDIFSNQPQHF
d_call: -; cdr3_length: 15; j_call: TRBJ2-2; v_call: TRBV27; clone_size: -; cdr3_nt: TGTGCCAGCAGTACTTTCTCGCCGATAACAGGGGAGCTGTTTTTT; cdr3_aa: CASSTFSPITGELFF
d_call: -; cdr3_length: 12; j_call: TRBJ2-7; v_call: TRBV6-1; clone_size: -; cdr3_nt: TGTGCCAGCAGTGAGACAGCCTACGAGCAGTACTTC; cdr3_aa: CASSETAYEQYF
d_call: TRBD2; cdr3_length: 13; j_call: TRBJ2-1; v_call: TRBV5-1; clone_size: -; cdr3_nt: TGCGCCAGCTCAACTAGCGGGGACAATGAGCAGTTCTTC; cdr3_aa: CASSTSGDNEQFF
d_call: -; cdr3_length: 13; j_call: TRBJ2-2; v_call: TRBV28; clone_size: -; cdr3_nt: TGTGCCAGCAGTTTTCTTTCCACCGGGGAGCTGTTTTTT; cdr3_aa: CASSFLSTGELFF
d_call: -; cdr3_length: 14; j_call: TRBJ1-2; v_call: TRBV6-5; clone_size: -; cdr3_nt: TGTGCCAGCAGTGCAAGTCCGTCCCGCTATGGCTACACCTTC; cdr3_aa: CASSASPSRYGYTF
d_call: -; cdr3_length: 16; j_call: TRBJ1-6; v_call: TRBV5-6; clone_size: -; cdr3_nt: TGTGCCAGCAGCTCCCTGGGGACTAGGTTGGATTCACCCCTCCACTTT; cdr3_aa: CASSSLGTRLDSPLHF
d_call: -; cdr3_length: 13; j_call: TRBJ2-7; v_call: TRBV11-2; clone_size: -; cdr3_nt: TGTGCCAGCAGCCGCAGCTCGTCCGGGGAGCAGTACTTC; cdr3_aa: CASSRSSSGEQYF
d_call: TRBD1; cdr3_length: 15; j_call: TRBJ2-5; v_call: TRBV14; clone_size: once; cdr3_nt: TGTGCCAGCAGCCAAGAATCACAGGGGTGGAAGACCCAGTACTTC; cdr3_aa: CASSQESQGWKTQYF
d_call: -; cdr3_length: 15; j_call: TRBJ2-2; v_call: TRBV27; clone_size: -; cdr3_nt: TGTGCCAGCAGTTTAGTCACAGTCTCTCCCGGGGAGCTGTTTTTT; cdr3_aa: CASSLVTVSPGELFF
d_call: TRBD1; cdr3_length: 14; j_call: TRBJ2-3; v_call: TRBV29-1; clone_size: -; cdr3_nt: TGCAGCGTTGACGGGACAGGGGTATCAGATACGCAGTATTTT; cdr3_aa: CSVDGTGVSDTQYF
d_call: -; cdr3_length: 13; j_call: TRBJ2-7; v_call: TRBV10-3; clone_size: -; cdr3_nt: TGTGCCATCACGAGCCTAATGGGATACGAGCAGTACTTC; cdr3_aa: CAITSLMGYEQYF
d_call: TRBD1; cdr3_length: 14; j_call: TRBJ1-2; v_call: TRBV6-6; clone_size: few; cdr3_nt: TGTGCCAGCAGGGTGACAGGGGGCCACTATGGCTACACCTTC; cdr3_aa: CASRVTGGHYGYTF
d_call: TRBD2; cdr3_length: 16; j_call: TRBJ2-5; v_call: TRBV18; clone_size: -; cdr3_nt: TGTGCCAGCTCACCGGTACTAGCGGTGGGGGGAGAGACCCAGTACTTC; cdr3_aa: CASSPVLAVGGETQYF
d_call: -; cdr3_length: 14; j_call: TRBJ1-1; v_call: TRBV27; clone_size: few; cdr3_nt: TGTGCCAGCAGTTACGACGGCATGAACACTGAAGCTTTCTTT; cdr3_aa: CASSYDGMNTEAFF
d_call: -; cdr3_length: 13; j_call: TRBJ1-5; v_call: TRBV19; clone_size: once; cdr3_nt: TGTGCCAGTAGTATGCCGGGCAATCAGCCCCAGCATTTT; cdr3_aa: CASSMPGNQPQHF
d_call: -; cdr3_length: 13; j_call: TRBJ1-5; v_call: TRBV6-6; clone_size: -; cdr3_nt: TGTGCCAGCAGGGCTGGAGGGTTTCAGCCCCAGCATTTT; cdr3_aa: CASRAGGFQPQHF
d_call: TRBD1; cdr3_length: 17; j_call: TRBJ2-3; v_call: TRBV4-1; clone_size: -; cdr3_nt: TGCGCCAGCAGCCAAGAACAGGGGGGCGCGAGGACAGATACGCAGTATTTT; cdr3_aa: CASSQEQGGARTDTQYF
d_call: TRBD2; cdr3_length: 20; j_call: TRBJ2-6; v_call: TRBV18; clone_size: -; cdr3_nt: TGTGCCAGCTCACCACGTTTTTTAAGCGGGAGGGCCCCTGGGGCCAACGTCCTGACTTTC; cdr3_aa: CASSPRFLSGRAPGANVLTF
d_call: -; cdr3_length: 18; j_call: TRBJ2-1; v_call: TRBV7-2; clone_size: -; cdr3_nt: TGTGCCAGCACCCCCCCTCTTTGGGAAAACTGGGCCTACAATGAGCAGTTCTTC; cdr3_aa: CASTPPLWENWAYNEQFF
d_call: -; cdr3_length: 13; j_call: TRBJ1-1; v_call: TRBV10-3; clone_size: -; cdr3_nt: TGTGCCATCAGTGAGTCAGGGGCGGGGTGGGCTTTCTTT; cdr3_aa: CAISESGAGWAFF
d_call: TRBD2; cdr3_length: 14; j_call: TRBJ2-7; v_call: TRBV10-1; clone_size: few; cdr3_nt: TGCGCCAGCAATGGGGGACTAGCGGGAAACGAGCAGTACTTC; cdr3_aa: CASNGGLAGNEQYF
d_call: -; cdr3_length: 11; j_call: TRBJ2-7; v_call: TRBV10-3; clone_size: -; cdr3_nt: TGTGCCATCAGTCAGGGTGCCGAGCAGTACTTC; cdr3_aa: CAISQGAEQYF
d_call: TRBD1; cdr3_length: 19; j_call: TRBJ1-1; v_call: TRBV7-8; clone_size: -; cdr3_nt: TGTGCCAGCAGCCGAAGGTCCTGGACGACAGGGTCGGTGAACACTGAAGCTTTCTTT; cdr3_aa: CASSRRSWTTGSVNTEAFF
d_call: TRBD2; cdr3_length: 16; j_call: TRBJ2-1; v_call: TRBV28; clone_size: -; cdr3_nt: TGTGCCAGCAGGGGGGGGACTAGCGGGAGATGGAATGAGCAGTTCTTC; cdr3_aa: CASRGGTSGRWNEQFF
d_call: TRBD1; cdr3_length: 14; j_call: TRBJ2-7; v_call: TRBV7-8; clone_size: -; cdr3_nt: TGTGCCAGCAGCCGGGGACAGGAGCACTACGAGCAGTACTTC; cdr3_aa: CASSRGQEHYEQYF
d_call: -; cdr3_length: 13; j_call: TRBJ1-1; v_call: TRBV4-1; clone_size: -; cdr3_nt: TGCGCCAGCAGCCAAGATCGGCGGAATGAAGCTTTCTTT; cdr3_aa: CASSQDRRNEAFF
d_call: TRBD1; cdr3_length: 13; j_call: TRBJ2-1; v_call: TRBV11-3; clone_size: -; cdr3_nt: TGTGCCAGCAGCCGCGGGACAGGGGATGAGCAGTTCTTC; cdr3_aa: CASSRGTGDEQFF
d_call: TRBD2; cdr3_length: 16; j_call: TRBJ2-1; v_call: TRBV7-2; clone_size: -; cdr3_nt: TGTGCCAGCAGCTTAGCGGGACTAGCGGGATATCATGAGCAGTTCTTC; cdr3_aa: CASSLAGLAGYHEQFF
d_call: -; cdr3_length: 12; j_call: TRBJ2-1; v_call: TRBV7-2; clone_size: -; cdr3_nt: TGTGCCAGCAGCTTCCCCCCCCGGGAGCAGTTCTTC; cdr3_aa: CASSFPPREQFF